This T cell receptor beta chain emerged from a study of blood T cell repertoires in COVID-19. Study-level background: Italy, Spain and the United States were the sources of the convalescent and acute COVID-19 samples.

This CDR3 has 17 amino acids. The V segment lost 6 bases and the J segment 7 bases; nucleotides outside the gene matches: 14. Per germline, CDR1 LNHDA and CDR2 SQIVND (reference sequence). Profiling relied on immunoSEQ multiplex PCR, and the TCRdb table lists in-frame clones only, not all of them. The sample has about half a million clones; about 91% are singletons. The specimen was peripheral blood. The TCR comes from a young man with COVID-19, enrolled during active disease. The rearrangement uses TRBV19 and TRBJ2-1; TRBD2 matches 11 bases. DNA for the CDR3: TGTGCCAGTAGATCCCTACTAGCGGGAGCGGGTGGGAATGAGCAGTTCTTC. Its translation: CASRSLLAGAGGNEQFF.